This TCR beta chain is from a study of beta chain features in type 1 diabetes. Study in general: Healthy donors resembled patients in age, gender and cell yields.

The whole isolated RNA underwent reverse transcription, so sequencing captured expressed TCRB transcripts. Clones were read by immunoSEQ multiplex PCR, and TCRdb kept only the in-frame ones, dropping some. The repertoire consists of some 350,000 clones, with about 10% occurring once and the leading ten covering 0.6%. Looked up from germline, CDR1 is MDHEN and CDR2 is SYDVKM. Trimming stripped 2 bases from V and 1 base from J, with 12 bases between. CDR3 length: 16 amino acids. Purity (above 98%) was reached by all sorted populations. General study points: Type 1 diabetes patients showed a moderate but significant shortening of TCRB CDR3s in all four CD4+ subsets.

This clone was seen only a few times. The antigen is not known. Sequencing input: central memory CD4+ T cells from blood. This chain joins TRBV28 and TRBJ1-5; D unresolved. The sequence was obtained from a man aged 30-40 years with type 1 diabetes. CDR3 loop: CASSLSGGGSNQPQHF. The CDR3 bases are TGTGCCAGCAGTTTAAGTGGCGGCGGGAGCAATCAGCCCCAGCATTTT.